The present T cell receptor (beta chain) was sequenced within a study of beta chain features in type 1 diabetes. Study information: Cells sorted and examined across all samples totaled approximately 100,000,000. Study-level results: Fewer junction insertions and more nucleotide deletions appeared in type 1 diabetes patients. HLA influence on TCRB rearrangement stayed unresolved here.

Expressed TCRB transcripts were sequenced because the isolated RNA had all been reverse transcribed beforehand. Generated by immunoSEQ multiplex PCR, the TCRdb table keeps only in-frame clones and is missing some. The sample includes about 240,000 clones, about 30% of them seen just once. This clone was counted between two and nine times. The antigen is undetermined. This CDR3 spans 13 amino acids. V lost 7 bases and J 2 bases, leaving 12 bases between the germline ends. Per the germline V gene, CDR1 is ENHRY and CDR2 is SYGVKD. V is TRBV10-3 and J is TRBJ2-7, with D possibly being TRBD2 (6 bases). The source is a man aged 25-45 years in good health. The source material was central memory CD4+ T cells from blood. The CDR3 loop is CAITAGGAYEQYF. CDR3 bases: TGTGCCATCACGGCGGGCGGGGCCTACGAGCAGTACTTC.